These 32 T cell receptor beta chains were sequenced from one sample in a study of PD-L1 blockade in urothelial cancer. Clones were sequenced by immunoSEQ multiplex PCR, and TCRdb holds only the in-frame ones, with some missing. The sample has roughly 50,000 clones, about 85% seen once. As for time point: pretreatment peripheral blood. The sequenced sample was PBMCs, obtained around atezolizumab (anti-PD-L1) treatment. The receptors shown here come from a man between 65 and 85 years old with urothelial cancer.

CDR3 residues: CASSTLGGGVNEQFF. CDR3 DNA: TGTGCCAGCTCCACGCTAGGAGGGGGGGTCAATGAGCAGTTCTTC. The chain recombines TRBV6-1 with TRBJ2-1; D is perhaps TRBD2 (7 bases). Trimming stripped 8 bases from V and 6 bases from J, with 20 bases between. From germline, CDR1 is MNHNS and CDR2 SASEGT. The CDR3 is 15 residues long.

This clone occurred a few times. The chain carries TRBV4-2 and TRBJ2-3; D possibly corresponds to TRBD2 (6 bases). The CDR3 has 13 amino acids. Looked up from germline, CDR1 is LGHNA and CDR2 is YNFKEQ. V was cut by 1 base and J by 8 bases, with 10 bases left in between. The CDR3 protein is CASSQVEGGTQYF. CDR3 DNA: TGTGCCAGCAGCCAAGTGGAGGGAGGTACGCAGTATTTT.

This chain joins TRBV6-5 and TRBJ1-1, with D possibly being TRBD1 (5 bases). CDR1 and CDR2 from the germline V gene are MNHEY and SVGAGI. Trimming pared 8 bases from V and 0 bases from J, leaving 7 bases between. The CDR3 totals 12 residues. The CDR3 loop is CASATVNTEAFF. CDR3 sequence (DNA): TGTGCCAGCGCGACAGTGAACACTGAAGCTTTCTTT.

The chain carries TRBV11-3 and TRBJ2-3, with D tentatively TRBD2 (6 bases). The germline V and J ends were trimmed by 3 bases and 3 bases, with 10 bases remaining between them. Germline assignment: CDR1 SGHNT and CDR2 YENEEA. This CDR3 has 14 amino acids. DNA for the CDR3: TGTGCCAGCAGCTTTGGCGGAGGGACAGATACGCAGTATTTT. Amino acid sequence: CASSFGGGTDTQYF.

This clone has just one count. The rearrangement joins TRBV5-1 to TRBJ1-2; 9 positions match TRBD1. The V and J ends lost 4 bases and 5 bases, in that order; junction bases with no gene match: 6. The CDR3 spans 14 residues. Germline V gene sequence: CDR1 SGHRS, CDR2 YFSETQ. CDR3 loop: CASSPQGALYGYTF. As DNA, the CDR3 is TGCGCCAGCAGCCCACAGGGGGCGCTTTATGGCTACACCTTC.

This clone was recorded once. The genes are TRBV5-4 and TRBJ2-2, with D maybe TRBD2 (6 bases). Trimming stripped 4 bases from V and 1 base from J, with 11 bases between. Germline V gene lookup returns CDR1 SGHNT and CDR2 YYREEE (reference sequence). The CDR3 is 15 amino acids. CDR3 in amino acids: CASSQSRENTGELFF. In nucleotides, the CDR3 is TGTGCCAGCAGCCAGTCGCGGGAGAACACCGGGGAGCTGTTTTTT. Variable domain in full (rest from reference TRBV5-4 and TRBJ2-2): ETGVTQSPTHLIKTRGQQVTLRCSSQSGHNTVSWYQQALGQGPQFIFQYYREEENGRGNFPPRFSGLQFPNYSSELNVNALELDDSALYLCASSQSRENTGELFFGEGSRLTVL.

This sequence joins TRBV5-1 and TRBJ2-3, with D unclear. CDR1 is SGHRS, CDR2 YFSETQ, per germline. V was cut by 3 bases and J by 2 bases, with 13 bases left in between. The CDR3 has 15 amino acids. This CDR3 is CASSSIPLFTDTQYF. The CDR3 coding sequence is TGCGCCAGCAGCTCTATTCCCCTATTCACAGATACGCAGTATTTT. Filled out from reference TRBV5-1 and TRBJ2-3, the complete variable domain reads KAGVTQTPRYLIKTRGQQVTLSCSPISGHRSVSWYQQTPGQGLQFLFEYFSETQRNKGNFPGRFSGRQFSNSRSEMNVSTLELGDSALYLCASSSIPLFTDTQYFGPGTRLTVL.

This clone came up a few times. The chain has TRBV10-1 and TRBJ2-5; a weak D match, TRBD2 (6 bases). The V and J ends lost 2 bases and 2 bases respectively, with 15 bases between them. The CDR3 loop spans 16 amino acids. Looked up from germline, CDR1 is WNHNN and CDR2 is SYGVQD (reference sequence). CDR3 DNA sequence: TGCGCCAGCAGTGAGGGGTTGCTAGCGTCACAAGAGACCCAGTACTTC. Amino acid sequence: CASSEGLLASQETQYF.

This rearrangement joins TRBV7-9 to TRBJ2-1, with 7 bases aligning to TRBD2. The germline gives CDR1 SEHNR, CDR2 FQNEAQ (reference sequence). Trimming removed 10 bases from V and 5 bases from J; junction bases left unmatched: 8. This CDR3 is 13 amino acids long. The CDR3 DNA reads as TGTGCCACGGGAGGCACTGGGAACAATGAGCAGTTCTTC. As protein: CATGGTGNNEQFF. The full variable domain, in which reference TRBV7-9 and TRBJ2-1 provide the parts outside the CDR3, is DTGVSQNPRHKITKRGQNVTFRCDPISEHNRLYWYRQTLGQGPEFLTYFQNEAQLEKSRLLSDRFSAERPKGSFSTLEIQRTEQGDSAMYLCATGGTGNNEQFFGPGTRLTVL.

The CDR3 coding sequence is TGTGCCAGCAGTGCAATCCTCGGGGGGGTAGGTGTCAATCAGCCCCAGCATTTT. It specifies CASSAILGGVGVNQPQHF. This chain uses TRBV27 with TRBJ1-5; tentatively, D is TRBD1 (5 bases). V was cut by 5 bases and J by 3 bases, with 23 bases left in between. Germline-derived CDR1 and CDR2 are MNHEY and SMNVEV (reference sequence). The CDR3 totals 18 residues.

The chain joins TRBV20-1 to TRBJ2-1, with a weak D call TRBD1 (6 bases). Germline V gene sequence: CDR1 DFQATT, CDR2 SNEGSKA (reference sequence). V was pared by 0 bases and J by 13 bases, with 10 bases between. This CDR3 contains 11 residues. Written as DNA, the CDR3 is TGCAGTGCTAGAGAACCGGGACATCAGTTCTTC. This translates into CSAREPGHQFF.

The table lists this clone with a few counts. This chain connects TRBV5-6 to TRBJ2-5, with TRBD2 as a possible D gene (5 bases). CDR3 length: 14 residues. Looked up from germline, CDR1 is SGHDT and CDR2 is YYEEEE. V lost 2 bases, J lost 5 bases, and 13 bases lay in between. Here the CDR3 DNA reads TGTGCCAGCAGCTTACTAAAAAGCGGCGAGACCCAGTACTTC. Its translation is CASSLLKSGETQYF. Based on the CDR3 plus reference TRBV5-6 and TRBJ2-5, the full variable domain is DAGVTQSPTHLIKTRGQQVTLRCSPKSGHDTVSWYQQALGQGPQFIFQYYEEEERQRGNFPDRFSGHQFPNYSSELNVNALLLGDSALYLCASSLLKSGETQYFGPGTRLLVL.

The chain uses TRBV5-1 and TRBJ2-1; 8 positions match TRBD2. Trimming took 2 bases from V and 10 from J; bases not matched to a gene: 11. Germline loops: CDR1 SGHRS, CDR2 YFSETQ. This CDR3 spans 15 amino acids. CDR3 in DNA: TGCGCCAGCAGCTTCGGGGGTTCAGCGGGAGACGAGCAGTTCTTC. This gives the protein CASSFGGSAGDEQFF.

The rearrangement joins TRBV5-1 to TRBJ2-5; TRBD1 matches 7 bases. CDR1 is SGHRS and CDR2 is YFSETQ in the germline V gene. The CDR3 consists of 15 residues. Trimming at V came to 4 bases and at J to 0 bases, leaving 6 bases not matched to a gene. This CDR3 is CASSPPTGDQETQYF. The CDR3 bases are TGCGCCAGCAGCCCCCCAACAGGGGACCAAGAGACCCAGTACTTC.

This sequence joins TRBV19 and TRBJ2-1; 10 bases are shared with TRBD2. Germline lookup yields CDR1 LNHDA and CDR2 SQIVND (reference sequence). J gave up 0 bases and V 7 bases, and 3 bases lay outside the gene matches. The CDR3 loop spans 15 amino acids. CDR3 region: CASNIAGGSYNEQFF. The CDR3 region has the DNA TGTGCCAGTAACATAGCGGGAGGCTCCTACAATGAGCAGTTCTTC. Full variable domain (outside the CDR3, taken from reference TRBV19 and TRBJ2-1): DGGITQSPKYLFRKEGQNVTLSCEQNLNHDAMYWYRQDPGQGLRLIYYSQIVNDFQKGDIAEGYSVSREKKESFPLTVTSAQKNPTAFYLCASNIAGGSYNEQFFGPGTRLTVL.

About this clone itself: A read error may account for a junction end that differs from germline. V gene TRBV7-7 combines with J gene TRBJ2-3, with D perhaps TRBD2 (6 bases). This CDR3 comprises 15 residues. Germline V gene data show CDR1 as SSHAT and CDR2 as FNYEAQ (reference sequence). The CDR3 sequence: CASSPLRESPDTQYF. The CDR3 coding sequence is TGTGCTAGCAGCCCCCTCCGGGAGAGCCCAGATACGCAGTATTTT.

V gene TRBV28 combines with J gene TRBJ1-5, with no clear D. Germline lookup yields CDR1 MDHEN and CDR2 SYDVKM. The CDR3 sequence is 15 residues long. The V end was cut by 2 bases, the J end by 3 bases, with 11 bases between. The CDR3 nucleotides are TGTGCCAGCAGTTTAATTTCGGAGTCCAATCAGCCCCAGCATTTT. This codes for CASSLISESNQPQHF.

This rearrangement joins TRBV6-1 to TRBJ2-5; TRBD2 aligns across 12 bases. Unmatched junction bases numbered 5, after V lost 5 bases and J lost 4 bases. Germline-derived CDR1 and CDR2 are MNHNS and SASEGT. The CDR3 runs 15 residues. CDR3 loop: CASSPRTSGIETQYF. DNA of the CDR3: TGTGCCAGCAGTCCTAGGACTAGCGGGATAGAGACCCAGTACTTC.

This clone was seen at least ten times. This chain connects TRBV6-5 to TRBJ2-7, with TRBD1 matching 8 bases. V was pared by 6 bases and J by 5 bases, with 9 bases of the junction left unmatched. The germline V gene has CDR1 MNHEY and CDR2 SVGAGI. The CDR3 is 14 amino acids. CDR3 residues: CASSFTGGVDEQYF. For the CDR3, the DNA is TGTGCCAGCAGCTTCACAGGGGGAGTGGACGAGCAGTACTTC.

This clone was detected only a few times. The V gene is TRBV19, the J gene TRBJ1-4; D possibly corresponds to TRBD1 (5 bases). This CDR3 contains 14 residues. Trimming cost V 7 bases and J 5 bases, with 14 bases left between them. CDR1 is LNHDA, CDR2 SQIVND, per germline (reference sequence). This CDR3 is CASNPGRGNEKLFF. CDR3 nucleotides: TGTGCCAGTAACCCCGGACGGGGGAATGAAAAACTGTTTTTT.

The rearrangement uses TRBV7-9 and TRBJ1-1; no definite D call. The germline V and J ends were trimmed by 1 base and 6 bases, with 9 bases remaining between them. This CDR3 has 13 residues. Germline V gene data show CDR1 as SEHNR and CDR2 as FQNEAQ (reference sequence). The CDR3 sequence: CASSLVAGAEAFF. CDR3 DNA sequence: TGTGCCAGCAGCTTAGTGGCGGGCGCTGAAGCTTTCTTT. Variable domain in full (rest from reference TRBV7-9 and TRBJ1-1): DTGVSQNPRHKITKRGQNVTFRCDPISEHNRLYWYRQTLGQGPEFLTYFQNEAQLEKSRLLSDRFSAERPKGSFSTLEIQRTEQGDSAMYLCASSLVAGAEAFFGQGTRLTVV.

The chain links TRBV25-1 to TRBJ2-3; 7 bases are shared with TRBD2. The V and J ends lost 2 bases and 2 bases, in that order; junction bases with no gene match: 10. The CDR3 is made up of 17 amino acids. CDR1 is MGHDK, CDR2 SYGVNS, per germline. The CDR3 DNA reads TGTGCCAGCAGTGAAGAGGGTTGGGGGGGACCCACAGATACGCAGTATTTT. Its translation: CASSEEGWGGPTDTQYF.

V is TRBV29-1 and J is TRBJ2-1; the D is unclear. The CDR3 covers 12 residues. V was cut by 5 bases and J by 3 bases, with 8 bases left in between. The germline V gene has CDR1 SQVTM and CDR2 ANQGSEA. The CDR3 DNA follows: TGCAGCGTTAAGGAGTTCTACAATGAGCAGTTCTTC. Its protein is CSVKEFYNEQFF.

V usage is TRBV29-1 and J usage is TRBJ1-2; 7 bases are shared with TRBD1. The J segment lost 5 bases and the V segment lost 6 bases, leaving 9 bases of the junction unmatched. There are 13 residues in the CDR3. In germline, CDR1 is SQVTM, CDR2 ANQGSEA. CDR3 region: CSVEPGQLYGYTF. The CDR3 DNA reads as TGCAGCGTAGAACCGGGACAGTTGTATGGCTACACCTTC.

V gene TRBV5-4 combines with J gene TRBJ1-2, with a tentative D call TRBD1 (6 bases). Trimming shortened V by 3 bases and J by 3 bases, and 21 bases separated the two germline ends. CDR3 size: 17 residues. The germline V gene encodes CDR1 SGHNT and CDR2 YYREEE (reference sequence). The CDR3 nucleotides are TGTGCCAGCAGCTCCCCACTGGTCGGGGGGCTCGACTATGGCTACACCTTC. It yields the protein CASSSPLVGGLDYGYTF. Drawing the rest from reference TRBV5-4 and TRBJ1-2, the complete variable domain is ETGVTQSPTHLIKTRGQQVTLRCSSQSGHNTVSWYQQALGQGPQFIFQYYREEENGRGNFPPRFSGLQFPNYSSELNVNALELDDSALYLCASSSPLVGGLDYGYTFGSGTRLTVV.

This clone showed up just once. V gene TRBV2 combines with J gene TRBJ1-2; 8 bases align to TRBD1. The CDR3 loop spans 12 amino acids. The junction had 3 bases not matched to a gene; V was cut back by 7 bases and J by 5 bases. From germline, CDR1 is SNHLY and CDR2 FYNNEI. The CDR3 loop reads CASTTGGYGYTF. The CDR3 DNA reads as TGTGCCAGCACCACAGGGGGGTATGGCTACACCTTC.

The chain employs TRBV29-1 and TRBJ2-5; possibly TRBD1 for D (5 bases). Germline CDR1 and CDR2: SQVTM and ANQGSEA. V was shortened by 3 bases and J by 5 bases, with 7 bases between the two germline ends. The CDR3 is made up of 11 amino acids. The DNA of the CDR3 is TGCAGCGTTGAGACAGTGGAGACCCAGTACTTC. This translates into CSVETVETQYF.

This chain uses TRBV5-1 with TRBJ1-1, with 10 bases aligning to TRBD1. Germline CDR1 and CDR2: SGHRS and YFSETQ. After removal of 4 bases from V and 3 bases from J, the junction contained 6 bases not matched to a gene. This CDR3 has 15 amino acids. The DNA of the CDR3 is TGCGCCAGCAGCGTGATTGGACAGGGGGACACTGAAGCTTTCTTT. Its protein is CASSVIGQGDTEAFF.

In this sample, this clone turned up once. The chain employs TRBV2 and TRBJ2-1, with TRBD2 as a possible D gene (6 bases). The CDR3 totals 13 residues. Trimming removed 6 bases at V and 8 bases at J, with 14 bases between. Germline values: CDR1 SNHLY, CDR2 FYNNEI. The CDR3 bases are TGTGCCAGCAGCCGGGACTGGTCCGATGAGCAGTTCTTC. This sequence encodes CASSRDWSDEQFF.

The chain has TRBV12-5 and TRBJ2-3; D may be TRBD1 (5 bases). This CDR3 is 18 amino acids long. Germline loops: CDR1 LGHNT, CDR2 FRNRAP. With 1 base removed from V and 14 bases from J, the gap between germline ends came to 31 bases. The CDR3 coding sequence is TGTGCTAGTGGTTTGGCCCCCGGTCCAGGGTTCAAGCACAGATACGCGTATTTT. This translates into CASGLAPGPGFKHRYAYF.

V is TRBV6-1 and J is TRBJ1-1; 9 bases fit TRBD1. Germline V CDR1 and CDR2: MNHNS, SASEGT. V shed 6 bases and J 5 bases; nucleotides not matched to a gene: 7. The CDR3 length is 14 residues. This chain's CDR3 is CASRGTGYSTEAFF. The CDR3 nucleotides are TGTGCCAGCAGGGGGACAGGGTATTCAACTGAAGCTTTCTTT.

The chain is built from TRBV25-1 and TRBJ2-7, with D possibly TRBD1 on 6 matching bases. Between the trimmed V and J ends, which lost 4 bases and 0 bases, there was a span of 10 bases. The CDR3 is 14 amino acids. CDR1 MGHDK and CDR2 SYGVNS come from the germline V gene. The DNA of the CDR3 is TGTGCCAGCAGTGTGACAGGTAGCTCCTACGAGCAGTACTTC. Amino acids: CASSVTGSSYEQYF.